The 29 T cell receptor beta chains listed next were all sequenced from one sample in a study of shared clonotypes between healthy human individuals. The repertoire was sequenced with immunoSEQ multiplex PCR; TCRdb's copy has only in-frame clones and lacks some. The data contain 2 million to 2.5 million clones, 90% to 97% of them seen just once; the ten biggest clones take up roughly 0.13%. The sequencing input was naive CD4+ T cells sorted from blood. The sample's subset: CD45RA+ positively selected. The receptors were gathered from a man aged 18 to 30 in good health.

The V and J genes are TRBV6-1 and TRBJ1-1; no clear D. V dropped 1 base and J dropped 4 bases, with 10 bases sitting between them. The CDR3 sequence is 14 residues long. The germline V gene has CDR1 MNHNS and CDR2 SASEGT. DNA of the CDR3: TGTGCCAGCAGTGAAGGACCTGCCAGCACTGAAGCTTTCTTT. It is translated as CASSEGPASTEAFF.

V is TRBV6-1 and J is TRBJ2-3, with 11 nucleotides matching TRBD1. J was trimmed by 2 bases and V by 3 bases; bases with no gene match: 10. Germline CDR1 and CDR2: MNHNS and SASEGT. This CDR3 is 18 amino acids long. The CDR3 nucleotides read TGTGCCAGCAGTGAGACTTCTGGGACAGGGGGTTACACAGATACGCAGTATTTT. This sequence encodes CASSETSGTGGYTDTQYF.

The CDR3 region is CASSLDGTGNEKLFF. CDR3 sequence (DNA): TGTGCCAGCAGCTTAGACGGGACGGGGAATGAAAAACTGTTTTTT. The V and J genes are TRBV7-9 and TRBJ1-4; perhaps TRBD1 as D (5 bases). The CDR3 is made up of 15 amino acids. CDR1 is SEHNR and CDR2 is FQNEAQ in the germline V gene (reference sequence). The V and J ends lost 1 base and 5 bases respectively, with 11 bases between them.

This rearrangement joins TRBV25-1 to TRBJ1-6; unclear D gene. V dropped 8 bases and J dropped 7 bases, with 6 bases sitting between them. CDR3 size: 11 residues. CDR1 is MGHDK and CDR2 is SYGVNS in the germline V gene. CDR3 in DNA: TGTGCCAGCCAAGGAAATTCACCCCTCCACTTT. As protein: CASQGNSPLHF. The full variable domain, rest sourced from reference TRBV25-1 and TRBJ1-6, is EADIYQTPRYLVIGTGKKITLECSQTMGHDKMYWYQQDPGMELHLIHYSYGVNSTEKGDLSSESTVSRIRTEHFPLTLESARPSHTSQYLCASQGNSPLHFGNGTRLTVT.

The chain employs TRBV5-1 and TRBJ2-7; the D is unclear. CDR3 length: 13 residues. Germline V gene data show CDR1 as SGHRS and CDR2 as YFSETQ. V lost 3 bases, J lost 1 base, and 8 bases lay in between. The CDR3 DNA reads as TGCGCCAGCAGCTCGCCCCCGTCCTACGAGCAGTACTTC. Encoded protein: CASSSPPSYEQYF.

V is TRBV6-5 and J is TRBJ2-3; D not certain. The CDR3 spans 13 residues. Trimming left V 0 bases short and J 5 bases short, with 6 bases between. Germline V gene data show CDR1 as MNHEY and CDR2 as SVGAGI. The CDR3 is CASSYSTGDTQYF. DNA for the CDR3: TGTGCCAGCAGTTACTCGACTGGAGATACGCAGTATTTT.

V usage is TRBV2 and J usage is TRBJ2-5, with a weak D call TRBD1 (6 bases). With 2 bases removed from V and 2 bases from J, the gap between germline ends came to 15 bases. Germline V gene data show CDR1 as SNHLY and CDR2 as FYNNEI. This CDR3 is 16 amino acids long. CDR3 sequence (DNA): TGTGCCAGCAGTGAAAGTCGGCAGGGGCCACAAGAGACCCAGTACTTC. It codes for CASSESRQGPQETQYF.

CDR3 amino acids: CASSVGVLPWQETQYF. The CDR3 DNA reads TGTGCCAGCAGCGTAGGGGTTCTGCCGTGGCAAGAGACCCAGTACTTC. This rearrangement joins TRBV9 to TRBJ2-5; D is ambiguous. The CDR3 length is 16 residues. From germline, CDR1 is SGDLS and CDR2 YYNGEE. V was shortened by 0 bases and J by 2 bases, with 14 bases between the two germline ends.

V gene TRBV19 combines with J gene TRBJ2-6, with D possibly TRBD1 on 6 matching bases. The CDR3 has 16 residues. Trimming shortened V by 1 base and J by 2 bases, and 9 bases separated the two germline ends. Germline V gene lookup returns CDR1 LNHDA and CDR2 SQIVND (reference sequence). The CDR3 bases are TGTGCCAGTAGTATAGTGACAGGAACTGGGGCCAACGTCCTGACTTTC. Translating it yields CASSIVTGTGANVLTF.

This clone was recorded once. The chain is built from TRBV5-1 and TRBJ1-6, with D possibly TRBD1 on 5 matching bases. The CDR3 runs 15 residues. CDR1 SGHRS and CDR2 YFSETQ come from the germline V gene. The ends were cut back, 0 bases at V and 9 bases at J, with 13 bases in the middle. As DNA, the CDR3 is TGCGCCAGCAGCTTGGATCTAGGGACGTTTTCACCCCTCCACTTT. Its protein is CASSLDLGTFSPLHF.

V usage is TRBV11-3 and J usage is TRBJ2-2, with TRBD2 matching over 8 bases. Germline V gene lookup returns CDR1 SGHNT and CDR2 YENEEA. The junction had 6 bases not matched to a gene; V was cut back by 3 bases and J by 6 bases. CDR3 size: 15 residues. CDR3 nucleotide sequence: TGTGCCAGCAGCTTTAGCGGGAAAATCCCCGGGGAGCTGTTTTTT. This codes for CASSFSGKIPGELFF.

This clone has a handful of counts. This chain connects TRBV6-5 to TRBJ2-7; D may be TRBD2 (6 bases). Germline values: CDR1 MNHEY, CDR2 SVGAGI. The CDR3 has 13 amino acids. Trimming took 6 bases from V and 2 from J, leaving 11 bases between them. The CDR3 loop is CASRRGSAYEQYF. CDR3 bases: TGTGCCAGCAGGCGGGGCTCGGCCTACGAGCAGTACTTC.

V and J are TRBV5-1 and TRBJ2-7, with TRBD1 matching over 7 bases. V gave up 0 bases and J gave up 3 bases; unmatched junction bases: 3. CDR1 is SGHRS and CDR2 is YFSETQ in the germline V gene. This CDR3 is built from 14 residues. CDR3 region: CASSLEDRLYEQYF. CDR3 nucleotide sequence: TGCGCCAGCAGCTTGGAGGACAGGCTCTACGAGCAGTACTTC.

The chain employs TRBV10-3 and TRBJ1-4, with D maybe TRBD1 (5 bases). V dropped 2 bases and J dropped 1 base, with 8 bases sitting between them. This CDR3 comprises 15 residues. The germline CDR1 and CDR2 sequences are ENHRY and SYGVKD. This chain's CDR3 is CAISENRLTNEKLFF. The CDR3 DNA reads TGTGCCATCAGTGAGAACAGGTTAACTAATGAAAAACTGTTTTTT.

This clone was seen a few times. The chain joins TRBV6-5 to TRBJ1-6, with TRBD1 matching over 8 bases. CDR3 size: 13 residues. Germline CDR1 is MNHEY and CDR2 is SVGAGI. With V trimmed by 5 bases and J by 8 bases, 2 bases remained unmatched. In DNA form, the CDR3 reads TGTGCCAGCAGTGGACAGGGTGATTCACCCCTCCACTTT. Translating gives CASSGQGDSPLHF.

The CDR3 nucleotides read TGTGCCATCAGTGAGCCGAGCACCGGGGAGCTGTTTTTT. This sequence encodes CAISEPSTGELFF. The gene calls are TRBV10-3 and TRBJ2-2; no firm D call. Per the germline V gene, CDR1 is ENHRY and CDR2 is SYGVKD. This CDR3 spans 13 amino acids. The ends were cut back, 2 bases at V and 4 bases at J, with 5 bases in the middle.

As DNA, the CDR3 is TGTGCCAGCCACAACCTACAGGGTCCCTACGAGCAGTACTTC. Amino acids: CASHNLQGPYEQYF. This rearrangement joins TRBV6-1 to TRBJ2-7; D may be TRBD1 (6 bases). This CDR3 spans 14 amino acids. Trimming cost V 8 bases and J 2 bases, with 16 bases left between them. The germline V gene encodes CDR1 MNHNS and CDR2 SASEGT.

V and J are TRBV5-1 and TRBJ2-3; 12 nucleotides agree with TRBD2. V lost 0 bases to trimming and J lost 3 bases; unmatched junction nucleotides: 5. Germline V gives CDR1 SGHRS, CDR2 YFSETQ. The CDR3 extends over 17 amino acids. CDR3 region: CASSLGLAGVTTDTQYF. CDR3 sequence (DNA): TGCGCCAGCAGCTTGGGACTAGCGGGAGTAACGACAGATACGCAGTATTTT.

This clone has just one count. DNA for the CDR3: TGCGCCAGCAGCTCGCTGGGAATCCAAGAGACCCAGTACTTC. Protein sequence: CASSSLGIQETQYF. The chain recombines TRBV5-1 with TRBJ2-5, with D unclear. Germline lookup yields CDR1 SGHRS and CDR2 YFSETQ. V shed 3 bases and J shed 1 base, with 10 bases lying between them. The CDR3 spans 14 residues.

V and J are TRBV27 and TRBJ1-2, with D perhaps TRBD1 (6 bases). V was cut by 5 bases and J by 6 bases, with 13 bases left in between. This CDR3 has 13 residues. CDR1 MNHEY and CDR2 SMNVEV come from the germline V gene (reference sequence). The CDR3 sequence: CASSLTGSHGYTF. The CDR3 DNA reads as TGTGCCAGCAGTCTTACAGGGAGTCATGGCTACACCTTC.

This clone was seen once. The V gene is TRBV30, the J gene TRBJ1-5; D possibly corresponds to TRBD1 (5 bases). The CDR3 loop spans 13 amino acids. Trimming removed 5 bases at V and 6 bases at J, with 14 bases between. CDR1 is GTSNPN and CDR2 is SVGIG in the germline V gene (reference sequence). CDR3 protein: CAWRPQGIQPQHF. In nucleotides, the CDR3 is TGTGCCTGGCGCCCCCAGGGTATTCAGCCCCAGCATTTT. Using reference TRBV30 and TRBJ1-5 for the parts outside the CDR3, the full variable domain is SQTIHQWPATLVQPVGSPLSLECTVEGTSNPNLYWYRQAAGRGLQLLFYSVGIGQISSEVPQNLSASRPQDRQFILSSKKLLLSDSGFYLCAWRPQGIQPQHFGDGTRLSIL.

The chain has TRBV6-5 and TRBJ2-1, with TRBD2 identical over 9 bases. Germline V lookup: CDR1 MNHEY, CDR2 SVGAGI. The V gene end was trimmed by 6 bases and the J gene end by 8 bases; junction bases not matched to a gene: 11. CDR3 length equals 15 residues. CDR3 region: CASSFKGLASHEQFF. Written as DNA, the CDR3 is TGTGCCAGCAGCTTCAAGGGACTAGCTAGCCATGAGCAGTTCTTC.

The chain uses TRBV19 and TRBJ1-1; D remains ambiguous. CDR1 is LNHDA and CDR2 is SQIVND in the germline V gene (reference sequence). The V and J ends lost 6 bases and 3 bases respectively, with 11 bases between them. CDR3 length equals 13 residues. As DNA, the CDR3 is TGTGCCAGTAGCCGATACCTTGACACTGAAGCTTTCTTT. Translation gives CASSRYLDTEAFF.

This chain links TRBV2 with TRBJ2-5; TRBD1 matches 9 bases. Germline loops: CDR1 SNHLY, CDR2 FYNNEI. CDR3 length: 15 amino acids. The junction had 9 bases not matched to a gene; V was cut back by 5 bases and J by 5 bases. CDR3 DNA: TGTGCCAGCAGTTACCGGGACAGGGCAGGGGAGACCCAGTACTTC. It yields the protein CASSYRDRAGETQYF.

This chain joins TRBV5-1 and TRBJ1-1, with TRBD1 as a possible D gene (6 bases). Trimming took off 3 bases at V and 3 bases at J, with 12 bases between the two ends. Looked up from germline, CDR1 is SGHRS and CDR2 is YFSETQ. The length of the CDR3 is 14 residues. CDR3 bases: TGCGCCAGCAGCTCAACAGGGTCAGACACTGAAGCTTTCTTT. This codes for CASSSTGSDTEAFF.

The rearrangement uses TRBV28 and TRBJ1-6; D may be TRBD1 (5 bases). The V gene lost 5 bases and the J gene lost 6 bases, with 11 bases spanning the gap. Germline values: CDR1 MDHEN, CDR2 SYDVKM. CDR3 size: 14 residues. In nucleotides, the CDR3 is TGTGCCAGCAGTGCCGGGGGGGGTAATTCACCCCTCCACTTT. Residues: CASSAGGGNSPLHF.

The CDR3 loop reads CASSYGTGGQNYGYTF. DNA of the CDR3: TGTGCCAGCAGTTACGGAACAGGGGGCCAAAACTATGGCTACACCTTC. The chain uses TRBV6-5 and TRBJ1-2; 9 nucleotides match TRBD1. With 2 bases clipped from V and 2 bases from J, the junction kept 6 bases outside the gene matches. This CDR3 has 16 residues. CDR1 is MNHEY, CDR2 SVGAGI, per germline.

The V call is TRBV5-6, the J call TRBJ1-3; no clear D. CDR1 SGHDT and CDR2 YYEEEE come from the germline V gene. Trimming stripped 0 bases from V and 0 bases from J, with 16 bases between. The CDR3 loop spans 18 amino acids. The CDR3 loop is CASSLGSSPGFSGNTIYF. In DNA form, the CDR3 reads TGTGCCAGCAGCTTGGGGAGTTCCCCCGGGTTCTCTGGAAACACCATATATTTT.

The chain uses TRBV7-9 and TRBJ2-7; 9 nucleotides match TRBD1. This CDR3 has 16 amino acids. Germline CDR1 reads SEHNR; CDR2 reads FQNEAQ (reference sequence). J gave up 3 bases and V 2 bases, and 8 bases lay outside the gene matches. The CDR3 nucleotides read TGTGCCAGCAGCTTACCTCCCGGGACAGGGTACTACGAGCAGTACTTC. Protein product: CASSLPPGTGYYEQYF.